This is a list of T cell receptor beta chains from one sample in a study of OX40 agonist ivuxolimab in advanced cancers. Here immunoSEQ multiplex PCR was the method, and the copy in TCRdb shows in-frame clones only, minus some. The repertoire holds 90,000 to 100,000 clones, roughly 91% seen once, with 2% to 3% in the top ten. The source material was CD4+ or CD8+ T cells sorted from blood, sampled in a trial of the OX40 agonist ivuxolimab. The source of these receptors is an adult with an advanced solid tumor such as melanoma, head and neck, liver or kidney cancer. The CDR3 runs from the conserved cysteine through the conserved F or W. Each record gives: J gene, V gene, D gene, clone size, CDR3 protein, CDR3 DNA. D genes are given only for firm matches. Clone size is shown for a subset of rows, as once, few, many or a class of expanded clone.

TRBJ1-2 TRBV5-4 TRBD1 NA CASSGGQERAYGYTF TGTGCCAGCAGCGGAGGACAGGAACGGGCTTATGGCTACACCTTC
TRBJ2-7 TRBV10-3 NA NA CAISESVRAIYEQYF TGTGCCATCAGTGAGTCAGTCAGGGCTATCTACGAGCAGTACTTC
TRBJ2-5 TRBV15 NA NA CATGRGSQTQYF TGTGCCACAGGTAGGGGGAGCCAGACCCAGTACTTC
TRBJ2-3 TRBV27 NA NA CASSSLAPWGTQYF TGTGCCAGCAGTTCCCTGGCTCCTTGGGGTACGCAGTATTTT
TRBJ1-2 TRBV2 TRBD1 NA CASRAGAGGGYTF TGTGCCAGCAGAGCTGGGGCAGGGGGTGGCTACACCTTC
TRBJ2-7 TRBV28 TRBD1 NA CASSSPLGQGGSEQYF TGTGCCAGCAGTTCACCCCTCGGACAGGGAGGCTCCGAGCAGTACTTC
TRBJ2-5 TRBV10-3 NA NA CAIGRETQYF TGTGCCATCGGAAGAGAGACCCAGTACTTC
TRBJ2-5 TRBV28 NA NA CASSFLGETQYF TGTGCCAGCAGTTTCCTGGGGGAGACCCAGTACTTC
TRBJ2-2 TRBV11-2 NA NA CASSLETLGLGELFF TGTGCCAGCAGCTTAGAGACTCTCGGCCTTGGGGAGCTGTTTTTT
TRBJ1-2 TRBV19 NA once CASSIAYGYTF TGTGCCAGTAGTATAGCCTATGGCTACACCTTC
TRBJ2-3 TRBV18 TRBD1 once CASSPGQGGADTQYF TGTGCCAGCTCACCAGGACAGGGGGGAGCAGATACGCAGTATTTT
TRBJ2-7 TRBV11-3 NA NA CASSLDYRAYEQYF TGTGCCAGCAGCTTAGACTACAGGGCCTACGAGCAGTACTTC
TRBJ2-1 TRBV10-2 TRBD2 NA CASRRLAGGSNEQFF TGCGCCAGCCGACGACTAGCGGGGGGGTCCAATGAGCAGTTCTTC
TRBJ1-1 TRBV10-3 NA NA CAISELRVFRADENTEAFF TGTGCCATCAGTGAGTTAAGGGTCTTTAGGGCAGACGAGAACACTGAAGCTTTCTTT
TRBJ2-5 TRBV5-1 TRBD2 NA CASSLGTSGRAVASQYF TGCGCCAGCAGCCTCGGGACTAGCGGGAGGGCCGTAGCATCCCAGTACTTC